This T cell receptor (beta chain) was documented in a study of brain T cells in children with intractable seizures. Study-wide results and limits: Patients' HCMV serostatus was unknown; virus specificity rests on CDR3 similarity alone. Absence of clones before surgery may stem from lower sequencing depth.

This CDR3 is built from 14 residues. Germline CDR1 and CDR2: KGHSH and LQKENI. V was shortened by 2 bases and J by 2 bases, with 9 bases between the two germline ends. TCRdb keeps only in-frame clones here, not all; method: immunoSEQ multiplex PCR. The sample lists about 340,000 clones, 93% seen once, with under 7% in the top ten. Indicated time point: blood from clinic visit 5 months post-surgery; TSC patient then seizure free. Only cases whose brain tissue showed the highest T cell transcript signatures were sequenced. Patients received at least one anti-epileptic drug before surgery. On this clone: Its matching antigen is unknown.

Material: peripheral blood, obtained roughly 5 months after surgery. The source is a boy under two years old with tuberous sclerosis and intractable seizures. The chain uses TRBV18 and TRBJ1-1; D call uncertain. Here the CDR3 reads CASSPSRGNTEAFF. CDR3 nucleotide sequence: TGTGCCAGCTCACCATCACGGGGAAACACTGAAGCTTTCTTT.